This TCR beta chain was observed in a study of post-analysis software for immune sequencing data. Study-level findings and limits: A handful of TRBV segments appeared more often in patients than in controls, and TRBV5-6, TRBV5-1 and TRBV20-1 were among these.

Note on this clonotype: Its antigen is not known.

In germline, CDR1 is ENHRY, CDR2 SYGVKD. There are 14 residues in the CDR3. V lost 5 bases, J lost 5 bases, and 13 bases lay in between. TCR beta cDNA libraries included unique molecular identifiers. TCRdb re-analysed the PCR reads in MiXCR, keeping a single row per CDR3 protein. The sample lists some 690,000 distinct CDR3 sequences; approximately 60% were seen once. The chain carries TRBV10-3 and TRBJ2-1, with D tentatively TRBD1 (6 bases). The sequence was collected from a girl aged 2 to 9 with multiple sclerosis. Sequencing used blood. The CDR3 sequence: CAISRDKANNEQFF. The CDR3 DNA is TGTGCCATCAGTCGGGACAAGGCAAACAATGAGCAGTTCTTC.